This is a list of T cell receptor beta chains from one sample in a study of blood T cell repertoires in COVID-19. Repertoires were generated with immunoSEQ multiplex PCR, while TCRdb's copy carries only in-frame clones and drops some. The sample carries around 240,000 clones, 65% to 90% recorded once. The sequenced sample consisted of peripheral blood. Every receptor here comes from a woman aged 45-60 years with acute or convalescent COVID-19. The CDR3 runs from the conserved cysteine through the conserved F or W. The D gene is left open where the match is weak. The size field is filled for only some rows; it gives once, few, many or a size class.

CDR3nt: TGCAGTGCTAGTCCCCGGCGGGGGGTTACTGAAGCTTTCTTT
CDR3aa: CSASPRRGVTEAFF
v_gene: TRBV20-1
abundance: .
j_gene: TRBJ1-1
d_gene: .

CDR3nt: TGTGCCAGCAGCCCAGGTTACAATGAGCAGTTCTTC
CDR3aa: CASSPGYNEQFF
v_gene: TRBV7-9
abundance: .
j_gene: TRBJ2-1
d_gene: .

CDR3nt: TGTGCCAGCAGCTTGGTCTCCGGGGGGGAACTGTTTTTT
CDR3aa: CASSLVSGGELFF
v_gene: TRBV5-5
abundance: .
j_gene: TRBJ2-2
d_gene: TRBD2

CDR3nt: TGTGCCAGCAGCTTAAAGGGTGTTAGCGGGGCGGGAGATACGCAGTATTTT
CDR3aa: CASSLKGVSGAGDTQYF
v_gene: TRBV7-9
abundance: .
j_gene: TRBJ2-3
d_gene: TRBD2

CDR3nt: TGTGCCAGCACCCCTACGGGCTACAATGAGCAGTTCTTC
CDR3aa: CASTPTGYNEQFF
v_gene: TRBV6-5
abundance: .
j_gene: TRBJ2-1
d_gene: .

CDR3nt: TGTGCCACCAGTGACCCCCGGACAGGGATCTCACAAGAGACCCAGTACTTC
CDR3aa: CATSDPRTGISQETQYF
v_gene: TRBV24-1
abundance: few
j_gene: TRBJ2-5
d_gene: TRBD1

CDR3nt: .
CDR3aa: CASSVGQGTFF
v_gene: TRBV10-1
abundance: .
j_gene: TRBJ1-1
d_gene: .

CDR3nt: TGCGCCAGCAGCGACAGGGTAGGCGGGGAGCTGTTTTTT
CDR3aa: CASSDRVGGELFF
v_gene: TRBV5-1
abundance: .
j_gene: TRBJ2-2
d_gene: TRBD1

CDR3nt: TGTGCCAGCAGTACCAACAGGGGCCTCTCCTACGAGCAGTACTTC
CDR3aa: CASSTNRGLSYEQYF
v_gene: TRBV6-6
abundance: once
j_gene: TRBJ2-7
d_gene: TRBD1

CDR3nt: TGTGCCAGCAGCTTGGGAGGGGGTAACTCTGGAAACACCATATATTTT
CDR3aa: CASSLGGGNSGNTIYF
v_gene: TRBV7-2
abundance: .
j_gene: TRBJ1-3
d_gene: .

CDR3nt: TGTGCTAGCAGCTTAGAGGGGGTCGCCTATAATTCACCCCTCCACTTT
CDR3aa: CASSLEGVAYNSPLHF
v_gene: TRBV7-7
abundance: once
j_gene: TRBJ1-6
d_gene: .

CDR3nt: TGTGCCAGCGGCCGGCAGGGGGCTAGTACATCCTATAATTCACCCCTCCACTTT
CDR3aa: CASGRQGASTSYNSPLHF
v_gene: TRBV27
abundance: .
j_gene: TRBJ1-6
d_gene: TRBD1

CDR3nt: TGTGCCAGCAGGTACCGCCTGACAGGGGGCCCTTATCAGCCCCAGCATTTT
CDR3aa: CASRYRLTGGPYQPQHF
v_gene: TRBV6-2/TRBV6-3
abundance: .
j_gene: TRBJ1-5
d_gene: TRBD1

CDR3nt: TGTGCCACCAGCAGAGGAGGGTACAATCAGCCCCAGCATTTT
CDR3aa: CATSRGGYNQPQHF
v_gene: TRBV15
abundance: once
j_gene: TRBJ1-5
d_gene: .

CDR3nt: TGTGCCAGCAGCCTAGACAGGGGGCAGGATGAAAAACTGTTTTTT
CDR3aa: CASSLDRGQDEKLFF
v_gene: TRBV7-2
abundance: .
j_gene: TRBJ1-4
d_gene: TRBD1

CDR3nt: TGTGCCAGCAGTTTTCTAGCGGGAGGTCTGGAGACCCAGTACTTC
CDR3aa: CASSFLAGGLETQYF
v_gene: TRBV28
abundance: .
j_gene: TRBJ2-5
d_gene: TRBD2

CDR3nt: TGTGCCAGCAGCCAGGCACCTAGCGGGAGTTCCTACGAGCAGTACTTC
CDR3aa: CASSQAPSGSSYEQYF
v_gene: TRBV3-1/TRBV3-2
abundance: .
j_gene: TRBJ2-7
d_gene: TRBD2

CDR3nt: TGTGCCAGCAGCTTGCAAGGGGTTCCTTATGGCTACACCTTC
CDR3aa: CASSLQGVPYGYTF
v_gene: TRBV5-4
abundance: few
j_gene: TRBJ1-2
d_gene: .

CDR3nt: TGTGCCAGACAGGCTAGCGGGGGCGATGAGCAGTTCTTC
CDR3aa: CARQASGGDEQFF
v_gene: TRBV2
abundance: .
j_gene: TRBJ2-1
d_gene: TRBD2

CDR3nt: TGTGCCAGCAGTCGGTCGACTAGCGGCACAGATACGCAGTATTTT
CDR3aa: CASSRSTSGTDTQYF
v_gene: TRBV2
abundance: .
j_gene: TRBJ2-3
d_gene: TRBD2

CDR3nt: TGTGCCAGCAGCCAGACGGAGACGAATGAGCAGTTCTTC
CDR3aa: CASSQTETNEQFF
v_gene: TRBV7-8
abundance: .
j_gene: TRBJ2-1
d_gene: .

CDR3nt: TGTGCCAGCAGCGTAAACCAGGGGGTAAATGGGCAGGGAGCCTATGGCTACACCTTC
CDR3aa: CASSVNQGVNGQGAYGYTF
v_gene: TRBV9
abundance: .
j_gene: TRBJ1-2
d_gene: TRBD1

CDR3nt: TGTGCCAGCAGTGAAGTGTCAGGTCCCGGTGGCTACACCTTC
CDR3aa: CASSEVSGPGGYTF
v_gene: TRBV2
abundance: once
j_gene: TRBJ1-2
d_gene: .

CDR3nt: TGTGCCAGCAGCGTAGGTAACTCACAAGAGACCCAGTACTTC
CDR3aa: CASSVGNSQETQYF
v_gene: TRBV9
abundance: .
j_gene: TRBJ2-5
d_gene: .

CDR3nt: TGTGCCAGCAGCTTAACGGACAGGGGGTACGAGCAGTACTTC
CDR3aa: CASSLTDRGYEQYF
v_gene: TRBV7-9
abundance: .
j_gene: TRBJ2-7
d_gene: TRBD1

CDR3nt: TGTGCCAGCAGCGTCAGGGCCATAGATACGCAGTATTTT
CDR3aa: CASSVRAIDTQYF
v_gene: TRBV9
abundance: .
j_gene: TRBJ2-3
d_gene: .

CDR3nt: TGCGCCAGCAGCTTGAAGGTCCCTGCCCTAGTGGAGACCCAGTACTTC
CDR3aa: CASSLKVPALVETQYF
v_gene: TRBV5-1
abundance: .
j_gene: TRBJ2-5
d_gene: .

CDR3nt: TGTGCCAGCAGTGAAGCAACGGGGGGTCCCTACGAGCAGTACTTC
CDR3aa: CASSEATGGPYEQYF
v_gene: TRBV6-1
abundance: .
j_gene: TRBJ2-7
d_gene: TRBD2

CDR3nt: TGTGCCAGCAGCAAATCCTTGGTCCTTAGGGGCTGTACAAGTGGCTACACCTTC
CDR3aa: CASSKSLVLRGCTSGYTF
v_gene: TRBV21-1
abundance: .
j_gene: TRBJ1-2
d_gene: .

CDR3nt: TGCGCCAGCAGCCGTCGACAGGGCCAAGAGACCCAGTACTTC
CDR3aa: CASSRRQGQETQYF
v_gene: TRBV5-1
abundance: .
j_gene: TRBJ2-5
d_gene: TRBD1

CDR3nt: TGTGCCAGCAGCTTAGCGCGGGGGGCTGCTAATGAAAAACTGTTTTTT
CDR3aa: CASSLARGAANEKLFF
v_gene: TRBV7-9
abundance: once
j_gene: TRBJ1-4
d_gene: .

CDR3nt: TGTGCCTGGCAGGCCAGGGGATCCGCCTACGAGCAGTACTTC
CDR3aa: CAWQARGSAYEQYF
v_gene: TRBV7-9
abundance: .
j_gene: TRBJ2-7
d_gene: .

CDR3nt: TGTGCCAGTAGCTGGACAGGGTCCTACGAGCAGTACTTC
CDR3aa: CASSWTGSYEQYF
v_gene: TRBV19
abundance: once
j_gene: TRBJ2-7
d_gene: TRBD1

CDR3nt: TGCGCCAGCAGCTTGGCCGGGCGGGGGGGCGGCGATGAGCAGTTCTTC
CDR3aa: CASSLAGRGGGDEQFF
v_gene: TRBV5-1
abundance: .
j_gene: TRBJ2-1
d_gene: TRBD2

CDR3nt: TGTGCCAGTAAGCGGTTCCTAATGAACACTGAAGCTTTCTTT
CDR3aa: CASKRFLMNTEAFF
v_gene: TRBV28
abundance: .
j_gene: TRBJ1-1
d_gene: .

CDR3nt: TGTGCCAGCAGCCTAGGGACTAGCGGGACCACAGATACGCAGTATTTT
CDR3aa: CASSLGTSGTTDTQYF
v_gene: TRBV5-8
abundance: .
j_gene: TRBJ2-3
d_gene: TRBD2

CDR3nt: TGTGCCACCAGCAACAGACAGGGCGGGGGGCAGTCTGAAAAACTGTTTTTT
CDR3aa: CATSNRQGGGQSEKLFF
v_gene: TRBV15
abundance: .
j_gene: TRBJ1-4
d_gene: TRBD1

CDR3nt: TGCAGCGTTGAAGCGGGGAAGAGCACAGATACGCAGTATTTT
CDR3aa: CSVEAGKSTDTQYF
v_gene: TRBV29-1
abundance: .
j_gene: TRBJ2-3
d_gene: .

CDR3nt: TGCGCCAGCAGCCACGTCTTGCGGGGGGCCACCTACAATGAGCAGTTCTTC
CDR3aa: CASSHVLRGATYNEQFF
v_gene: TRBV4-3
abundance: .
j_gene: TRBJ2-1
d_gene: TRBD2

CDR3nt: TGTGCCAGCAGCCCCGGAGAGACCCAGTACTTC
CDR3aa: CASSPGETQYF
v_gene: TRBV3-1/TRBV3-2
abundance: once
j_gene: TRBJ2-5
d_gene: .

CDR3nt: TGTGCCGGGCAAGACGAACGGGGATCCGAGCAGTACTTC
CDR3aa: CAGQDERGSEQYF
v_gene: TRBV30
abundance: .
j_gene: TRBJ2-7
d_gene: .

CDR3nt: TGTGCCAGCAGCCAAGGCCCAGCGGGATCAGATACGCAGTATTTT
CDR3aa: CASSQGPAGSDTQYF
v_gene: TRBV3-1/TRBV3-2
abundance: once
j_gene: TRBJ2-3
d_gene: TRBD2

CDR3nt: TGTGCCAGCAGGGAAACAGGGCAGGATCAGCCCCAGCATTTT
CDR3aa: CASRETGQDQPQHF
v_gene: TRBV6-1
abundance: .
j_gene: TRBJ1-5
d_gene: .

CDR3nt: TGCGCCAGCAGCTTGTCGGGGAAGGATGGCGGGGAGCTGTTTTTT
CDR3aa: CASSLSGKDGGELFF
v_gene: TRBV5-1
abundance: .
j_gene: TRBJ2-2
d_gene: .

CDR3nt: TGTGCCAGTAGTATAGGGCTAGCCAAAAACATTCAGTACTTC
CDR3aa: CASSIGLAKNIQYF
v_gene: TRBV19
abundance: .
j_gene: TRBJ2-4
d_gene: .

CDR3nt: TGTGCCTGGAGTAGGGACTCAAACTCCTACGAGCAGTACTTC
CDR3aa: CAWSRDSNSYEQYF
v_gene: TRBV30
abundance: .
j_gene: TRBJ2-7
d_gene: .

CDR3nt: TGTGCCAGCTCACCCCGGAGCGATACTGAAGCTTTCTTT
CDR3aa: CASSPRSDTEAFF
v_gene: TRBV18
abundance: .
j_gene: TRBJ1-1
d_gene: .

CDR3nt: TGTGCCAGCAGCCAAGATCTAGCGGGGGGCACAGATACGCAGTATTTT
CDR3aa: CASSQDLAGGTDTQYF
v_gene: TRBV4-2
abundance: once
j_gene: TRBJ2-3
d_gene: TRBD2

CDR3nt: TGTGCCTGGAGTGTAAACAGGGGTTGGGGCTACACCTTC
CDR3aa: CAWSVNRGWGYTF
v_gene: TRBV30
abundance: .
j_gene: TRBJ1-2
d_gene: TRBD1

CDR3nt: TGTGCCAGCAGTCCGCAGGCTCCGGGACAGAAAGCTTTCTTT
CDR3aa: CASSPQAPGQKAFF
v_gene: TRBV6-5
abundance: .
j_gene: TRBJ1-1
d_gene: TRBD1

CDR3nt: TGTGCCAGCAGCTTGGGAGTATCTGGAAACACCATATATTTT
CDR3aa: CASSLGVSGNTIYF
v_gene: TRBV5-4
abundance: .
j_gene: TRBJ1-3
d_gene: .

CDR3nt: TGTGCCAGCAGTGCCCAGACTAGCGGGGACAATGAGCAGTTCTTC
CDR3aa: CASSAQTSGDNEQFF
v_gene: TRBV6-4
abundance: .
j_gene: TRBJ2-1
d_gene: TRBD2

CDR3nt: TGTGCCAGCAGCTTCTACGAGGCAGGGAACTATGGCTACACCTTC
CDR3aa: CASSFYEAGNYGYTF
v_gene: TRBV5-4
abundance: .
j_gene: TRBJ1-2
d_gene: .

CDR3nt: TGTGCCAGCAGCTCACCGGAGCAAACCTCTGGAAACACCATATATTTT
CDR3aa: CASSSPEQTSGNTIYF
v_gene: TRBV7-2
abundance: .
j_gene: TRBJ1-3
d_gene: .

CDR3nt: TGTGCCAGCAGCTTAGATACAGGGATTGAAAAACTGTTTTTT
CDR3aa: CASSLDTGIEKLFF
v_gene: TRBV7-9
abundance: .
j_gene: TRBJ1-4
d_gene: .